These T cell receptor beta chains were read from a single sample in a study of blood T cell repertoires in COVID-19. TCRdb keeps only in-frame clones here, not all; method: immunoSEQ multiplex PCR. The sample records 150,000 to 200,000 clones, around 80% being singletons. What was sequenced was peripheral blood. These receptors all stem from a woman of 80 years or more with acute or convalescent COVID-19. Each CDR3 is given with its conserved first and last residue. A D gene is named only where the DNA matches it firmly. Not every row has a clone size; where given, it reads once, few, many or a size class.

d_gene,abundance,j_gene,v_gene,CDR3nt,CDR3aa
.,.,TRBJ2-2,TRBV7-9,TGTGCCAGCAGCTTGGTAGCCGCGAACACCGGGGAGCTGTTTTTT,CASSLVAANTGELFF
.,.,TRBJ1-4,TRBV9,TGTGCCAGCAGCCCCTCCCCCAGGGGAGCTAATGAAAAACTGTTTTTT,CASSPSPRGANEKLFF
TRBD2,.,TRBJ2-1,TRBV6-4,TGTGCCAGCAGTGTTGAAGCGGGAGGTTACAATGAGCAGTTCTTC,CASSVEAGGYNEQFF
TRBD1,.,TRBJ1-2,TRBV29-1,TGCAGCGTTGAAGATATTGGCTGGACAGGGTTCGGCTACACCTTC,CSVEDIGWTGFGYTF
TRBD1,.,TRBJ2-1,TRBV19,TGTGCCAGTAGTCTCCGGACAGGGGGAGACAATGAGCAGTTCTTC,CASSLRTGGDNEQFF
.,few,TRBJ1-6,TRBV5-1,TGCGCCAGCAGCCGCACTGATAATTCACCCCTCCACTTT,CASSRTDNSPLHF
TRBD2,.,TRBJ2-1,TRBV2,TGTGCCAGCAGTGAACTTGCGGGGGGTAGGAATGAGCAGTTCTTC,CASSELAGGRNEQFF
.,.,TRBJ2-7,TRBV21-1,TGTGCCAGCAGCAAATCAGCGGTCGGGGAGCAGTACTTC,CASSKSAVGEQYF
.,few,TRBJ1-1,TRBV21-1,TGTGCCAGCAGCAACGGGACAGCGCGTATTAACACTGAAGCTTTCTTT,CASSNGTARINTEAFF
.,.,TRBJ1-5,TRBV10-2,TGCGCCAGCAGTGGAGTGGGGCCTACCAATCAGCCCCAGCATTTT,CASSGVGPTNQPQHF
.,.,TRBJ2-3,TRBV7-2,TGTGCCAGCAGCTTGAATAGCGGAAACGAGGGGGATACGCAGTATTTT,CASSLNSGNEGDTQYF
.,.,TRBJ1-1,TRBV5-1,TGCGCCAGCAGCTTGGGCGGGAAGAGGGAAGCTTTCTTT,CASSLGGKREAFF
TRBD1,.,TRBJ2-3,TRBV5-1,TGCGCCAGCAGCCGATACAGGGGAGACACAGATACGCAGTATTTT,CASSRYRGDTDTQYF
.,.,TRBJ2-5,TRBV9,TGTGCCAGCAGCGTAGATGTCGGGGTGTACCAAGAGACCCAGTACTTC,CASSVDVGVYQETQYF
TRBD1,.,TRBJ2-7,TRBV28,TGTGCCAGCAGCACCCCGGGACAGGGGGCCTACGAGCAGTACTTC,CASSTPGQGAYEQYF
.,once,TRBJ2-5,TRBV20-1,TGCAGTGCTAGTGATATAGCGACTCAAGAGACCCAGTACTTC,CSASDIATQETQYF
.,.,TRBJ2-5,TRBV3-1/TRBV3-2,TGTGCCAGCAGCCCCAAACTAGAGACCCAGTACTTC,CASSPKLETQYF
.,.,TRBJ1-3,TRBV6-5,TGTGCCAGCAGCCTCCTTCCTGGAAACACCATATATTTT,CASSLLPGNTIYF
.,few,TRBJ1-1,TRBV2,TGTGCCAGCAGTGGAATAGGGAGTACTGAAGCTTTCTTT,CASSGIGSTEAFF
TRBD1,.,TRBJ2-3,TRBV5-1,TGCGCCAGCAGCCTCGACAGGGGCCCAGATACGCAGTATTTT,CASSLDRGPDTQYF
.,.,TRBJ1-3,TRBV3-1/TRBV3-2,TGTGCCAGCAGCAGGACACAGGGATTTGGAAACACCATATATTTT,CASSRTQGFGNTIYF
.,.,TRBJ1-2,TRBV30,TGTGCCTGGAGATGGGGACTCGCTAACTATGGCTACACCTTC,CAWRWGLANYGYTF
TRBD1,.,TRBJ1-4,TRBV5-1,TGCGCCAGCAGGGGGGACAGAAGTAATGAAAAACTGTTTTTT,CASRGDRSNEKLFF
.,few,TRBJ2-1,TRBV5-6,TGTGCCAGCAGCTTGCCTAGCTCCTACAATGAGCAGTTCTTC,CASSLPSSYNEQFF
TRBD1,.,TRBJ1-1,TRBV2,TGTGCCAGCAGGACAGGGCCGATGAACACTGAAGCTTTCTTT,CASRTGPMNTEAFF
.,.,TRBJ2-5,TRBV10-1,TGCGCCAGCAGTGACCCGGGTCGAGAGACCCAGTACTTC,CASSDPGRETQYF
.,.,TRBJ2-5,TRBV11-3,TGTGCCAGCAGCTTATCGCAGGGCGGGACCCAGTACTTC,CASSLSQGGTQYF
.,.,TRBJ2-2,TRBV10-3,TGTGCCATCAGGGAGTGGCAGGACACCGGGGAGCTGTTTTTT,CAIREWQDTGELFF
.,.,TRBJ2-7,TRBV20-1,TGCAGTGCTCAGTTTGGCGAGCAGTACTTC,CSAQFGEQYF
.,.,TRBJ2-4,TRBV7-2,TGTGCCAGCAGCTTAGGAGGGGGACCCAAAAACATTCAGTACTTC,CASSLGGGPKNIQYF